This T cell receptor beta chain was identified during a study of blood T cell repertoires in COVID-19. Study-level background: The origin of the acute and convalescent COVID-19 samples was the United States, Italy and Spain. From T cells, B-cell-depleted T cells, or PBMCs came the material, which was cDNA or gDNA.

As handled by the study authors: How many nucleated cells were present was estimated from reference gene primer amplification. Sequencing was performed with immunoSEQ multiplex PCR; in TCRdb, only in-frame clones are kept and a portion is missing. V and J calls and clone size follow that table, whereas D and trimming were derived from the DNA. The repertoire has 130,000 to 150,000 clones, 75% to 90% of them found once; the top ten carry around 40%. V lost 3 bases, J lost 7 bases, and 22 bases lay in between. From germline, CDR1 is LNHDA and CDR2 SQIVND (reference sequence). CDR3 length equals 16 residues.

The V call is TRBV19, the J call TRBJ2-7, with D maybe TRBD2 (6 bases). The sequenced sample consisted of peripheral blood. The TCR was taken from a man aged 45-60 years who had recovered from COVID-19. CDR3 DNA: TGTGCCAGTAGTATTCGATCGAGACTAGAGATCCGGGAGCAGTACTTC. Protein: CASSIRSRLEIREQYF.